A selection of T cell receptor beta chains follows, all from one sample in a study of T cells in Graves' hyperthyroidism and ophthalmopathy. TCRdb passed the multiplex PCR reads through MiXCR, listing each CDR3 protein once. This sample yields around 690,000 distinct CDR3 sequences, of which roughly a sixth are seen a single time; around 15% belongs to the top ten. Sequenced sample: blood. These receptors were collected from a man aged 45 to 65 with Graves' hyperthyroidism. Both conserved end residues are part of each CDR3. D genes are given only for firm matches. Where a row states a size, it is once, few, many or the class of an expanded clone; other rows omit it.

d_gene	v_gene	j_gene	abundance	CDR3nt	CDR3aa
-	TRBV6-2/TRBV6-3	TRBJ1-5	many	TGTGCCAGCAGTTACCGCGGACTTGGGAGCAATCAGCCCCAGCATTTT	CASSYRGLGSNQPQHF
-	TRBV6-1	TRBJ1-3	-	TGTGCCAGCAGTATAACGACCGGGACTGGAAACACCATATATTTT	CASSITTGTGNTIYF
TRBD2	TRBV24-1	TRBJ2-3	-	TGTGCCACCAGTGATTTTACTAGCGGGAGCCGCAGCACGCAGTATTTT	CATSDFTSGSRSTQYF
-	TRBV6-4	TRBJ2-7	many	TGTGCCAGCAGTGAGGGCAACGAGCAGTACTTC	CASSEGNEQYF
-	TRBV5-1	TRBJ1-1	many	TGCGCCAGCATGAGGTGGCGCGGGGGGAACACTGAAGCTTTCTTT	CASMRWRGGNTEAFF
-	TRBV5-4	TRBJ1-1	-	TGTGCCAGCAGCTTGGAGTCAGGCAAGAACACTGAAGCTTTCTTT	CASSLESGKNTEAFF
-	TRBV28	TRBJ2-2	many	TGTGCCAGCAGTTTAAGCAGGGATCACACCGGGGAGCTGTTTTTT	CASSLSRDHTGELFF
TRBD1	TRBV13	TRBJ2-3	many	TGTGCCAGCAGCCCCCGGGACAGCAGCACAGATACGCAGTATTTT	CASSPRDSSTDTQYF
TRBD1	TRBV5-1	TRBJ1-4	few	TGCGCCAGCAGCCCGGGGACAGCTAATAATGAAAAACTGTTTTTT	CASSPGTANNEKLFF
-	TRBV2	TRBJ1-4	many	TGTGCCAGCAGCCCGACGGGCCTAACCAAGAGGGAAAAACTGTTTTTT	CASSPTGLTKREKLFF
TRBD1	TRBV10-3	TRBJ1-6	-	TGTGCCATCAGTGATTGGACAGGGGATAATTCACCCCTCCACTTT	CAISDWTGDNSPLHF
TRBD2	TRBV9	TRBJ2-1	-	TGTGCCAGCAGCGTAGGTAGCGGGAAGGGCAATGAGCAGTTCTTC	CASSVGSGKGNEQFF
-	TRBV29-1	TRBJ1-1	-	TGCAGCGTTGAAGAAGCGGCGGGGAAAGAAGCTTTCTTT	CSVEEAAGKEAFF
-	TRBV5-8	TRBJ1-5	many	TGTGCCAGCAGCTTTTCGTCGGATAGCAATCAGCCCCAGCATTTT	CASSFSSDSNQPQHF
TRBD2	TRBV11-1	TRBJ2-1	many	TGTGCCAGCAGCTTAGTGGGCCCGCGGGGGATCTACAATGAGCAGTTCTTC	CASSLVGPRGIYNEQFF
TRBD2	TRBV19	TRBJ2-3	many	TGTGCCAGTCAGACTAGCAGCACAGATACGCAGTATTTT	CASQTSSTDTQYF
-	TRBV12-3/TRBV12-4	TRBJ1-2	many	TGTGCCAGCAGTATCGGGACAAGGGGAAACTATGGCTACACCTTC	CASSIGTRGNYGYTF
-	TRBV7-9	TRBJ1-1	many	TGTGCCAGCAGCTTCCTAGGGACCGTGAACACTGAAGCTTTCTTT	CASSFLGTVNTEAFF
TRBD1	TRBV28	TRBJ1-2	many	TGTGCCAGCAGACCCATTACAGGGGGCGATGGTGGCTACACCTTC	CASRPITGGDGGYTF
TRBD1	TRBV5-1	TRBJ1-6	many	TGCGCCAGCAGCTCAGCGGGGACAGAGAATTCACCCCTCCACTTT	CASSSAGTENSPLHF
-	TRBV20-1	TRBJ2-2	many	TGCAGTGCTAGGTCGGGGGACACCGGGGAGCTGTTTTTT	CSARSGDTGELFF
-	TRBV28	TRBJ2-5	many	TGTGCCAGCAGTTTACTAGGACGGCGATATCAAGAGACCCAGTACTTC	CASSLLGRRYQETQYF
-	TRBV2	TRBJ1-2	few	TGTGCCAGCAGTGGGACCGAGGGGGGGGGGTATGGCTACACCTTC	CASSGTEGGGYGYTF
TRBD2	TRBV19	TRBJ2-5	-	TGTGCCAGTAGTTTCCCTACGGGGGGAGAGGAGACCCAGTACTTC	CASSFPTGGEETQYF
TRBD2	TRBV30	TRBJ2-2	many	TGTGCCTGGAGTGTATTCGGCGGGAGTATCGGGGAGCTGTTTTTT	CAWSVFGGSIGELFF